Shown below are 10 T cell receptor beta chains from a single sample sequenced in a study of blood T cell repertoires in COVID-19. Clones were sequenced by immunoSEQ multiplex PCR, and TCRdb holds only the in-frame ones, with some missing. The profile shows a few hundred thousand clones, roughly 85% of them singletons. Sequencing input: peripheral blood. The receptor source for this set is a woman aged 18 to 35 with acute or convalescent COVID-19.

Here the CDR3 DNA reads TGTGCCAGCAGCCCATCAGACAATCAGCCCCAGCATTTT. It yields the protein CASSPSDNQPQHF. This chain connects TRBV7-2 to TRBJ1-5; D not certain. CDR3 length equals 13 residues. CDR1 SGHTA and CDR2 FQGNSA come from the germline V gene. V lost 5 bases, J lost 3 bases, and 8 bases lay in between.

This clone was observed a handful of times. The V and J genes are TRBV21-1 and TRBJ1-4; the tabulated D call, TRBD1, remains unverified against the DNA. TRBV21-1 is given as a pseudogene. The CDR3 has 18 residues. CDR3 DNA: TGTGCCAGCAGCAAATCTTGGCAGGGGGCGAGTAATATTGAAAAACTGTTTTTT. Amino acid sequence: CASSKSWQGASNIEKLFF.

This rearrangement joins TRBV6-1 to TRBJ1-2; D is perhaps TRBD1 (6 bases). V lost 3 bases to trimming and J lost 4 bases, with 15 bases between them. CDR3 length: 15 amino acids. Germline V gives CDR1 MNHNS, CDR2 SASEGT. The CDR3 region has the DNA TGTGCCAGCAGTGATATAGGGGGGGTCTTCTATGGCTACACCTTC. It specifies CASSDIGGVFYGYTF.

CDR3 sequence (DNA): TGTGCCAGTAGTACAGGGGCCAACACTGAAGCTTTCTTT. Its protein is CASSTGANTEAFF. The chain employs TRBV19 and TRBJ1-1; perhaps TRBD1 as D (6 bases). The length of the CDR3 is 13 residues. CDR1 is LNHDA, CDR2 SQIVND, per germline (reference sequence). The germline V and J ends were trimmed by 4 bases and 2 bases, with 8 bases remaining between them.

The rearrangement joins TRBV30 to TRBJ1-3; D gene ambiguous. CDR1 is GTSNPN and CDR2 is SVGIG in the germline V gene (reference sequence). The ends were cut back, 4 bases at V and 7 bases at J, with 14 bases in the middle. There are 13 residues in the CDR3. CDR3 coding DNA: TGTGCCTGGATGAAGGGAGGCAGTAACACCATATATTTT. It yields the protein CAWMKGGSNTIYF. The whole variable domain, filled in from reference TRBV30 and TRBJ1-3, reads SQTIHQWPATLVQPVGSPLSLECTVEGTSNPNLYWYRQAAGRGLQLLFYSVGIGQISSEVPQNLSASRPQDRQFILSSKKLLLSDSGFYLCAWMKGGSNTIYFGEGSWLTVV.

DNA for the CDR3: TGCGCCAGTAGGATGGGGCTTAGCTCCTACGAGCAGTACTTC. Residues: CASRMGLSSYEQYF. This chain joins TRBV10-2 and TRBJ2-7; a possible D gene is TRBD1 (5 bases). The germline V and J ends were trimmed by 9 bases and 0 bases, with 15 bases remaining between them. CDR3 length: 14 amino acids. The V gene's germline CDR1 is WSHSY and CDR2 SAAADI.

J is TRBJ2-3 and V is TRBV7-3; TRBD1 might be the D (6 bases). V shed 3 bases and J shed 5 bases, with 15 bases lying between them. This CDR3 has 15 amino acids. Germline-derived CDR1 and CDR2 are SGHTA and FQGTGA. CDR3 in amino acids: CASSFAGDGIDTQYF. Written as DNA, the CDR3 is TGTGCCAGCAGCTTCGCAGGGGACGGGATAGATACGCAGTATTTT.

This clone has only a few counts. The chain carries TRBV19 and TRBJ1-5; D gene unclear. The CDR3 totals 13 residues. V was trimmed by 6 bases and J by 1 base, leaving 7 bases between them. Germline CDR1 reads LNHDA; CDR2 reads SQIVND (reference sequence). The CDR3 DNA follows: TGTGCCAGTAGCTACGAGAGCAATCAGCCCCAGCATTTT. It yields the protein CASSYESNQPQHF.

The chain combines TRBV28 with TRBJ1-2; 7 bases align to TRBD1. Germline CDR1 and CDR2: MDHEN and SYDVKM. Trimming removed 7 bases from V and 4 bases from J; junction bases left unmatched: 15. The CDR3 extends over 16 amino acids. CDR3 loop: CASTPRTGSRVYGYTF. The CDR3 bases are TGTGCCAGCACCCCTAGGACAGGTTCCCGCGTCTATGGCTACACCTTC.

This chain connects TRBV11-2 to TRBJ2-3; 10 bases map to TRBD1. Per germline, CDR1 SGHAT and CDR2 FQNNGV. This CDR3 has 15 amino acids. V was pared by 5 bases and J by 2 bases, with 4 bases of the junction left unmatched. This CDR3 reads CASSTRQGATDTQYF. For the CDR3, the DNA is TGTGCCAGCAGCACCCGACAGGGGGCCACAGATACGCAGTATTTT.